The 21 T cell receptor beta chains listed next were all sequenced from one sample in a study of cytomegalovirus exposure and HLA in healthy donors. The PCR employed 60 Vbeta primers together with 13 Jbeta primers. The data were produced by immunoSEQ multiplex PCR, yet TCRdb's version contains in-frame clones alone and is incomplete. This table holds 130,000 or so clones, roughly 73% found once. The sequenced sample consisted of PBMCs. Receptors originate from a female donor in good health and CMV-seronegative.

This clone is a singleton in its sample. The V call is TRBV27, the J call TRBJ1-2, with 11 bases lining up with TRBD1. The V gene end was trimmed by 6 bases and the J gene end by 9 bases; junction bases not matched to a gene: 6. CDR1 and CDR2 (germline): MNHEY, SMNVEV (reference sequence). The CDR3 loop spans 13 amino acids. The CDR3 DNA follows: TGTGCCAGCAGCTCGGACAGGGGGCGCAGCTACACCTTC. It codes for CASSSDRGRSYTF.

The chain employs TRBV19 and TRBJ2-3; TRBD1 is a possible D gene (5 bases). V lost 6 bases and J lost 6, with 7 bases in between. Germline values: CDR1 LNHDA, CDR2 SQIVND (reference sequence). The CDR3 covers 11 residues. CDR3 loop: CASSRVDTQYF. Here the CDR3 DNA reads TGTGCCAGTAGCAGGGTCGATACGCAGTATTTT.

The CDR3 bases are TGTGCCAGCTGGCGACAGGGGGCGAAGGAGGGCTACACCTTC. Translating gives CASWRQGAKEGYTF. The V call is TRBV27, the J call TRBJ1-2; 10 nucleotides agree with TRBD1. From germline, CDR1 is MNHEY and CDR2 SMNVEV (reference sequence). With V trimmed by 8 bases and J by 8 bases, 11 bases remained unmatched. This CDR3 has 14 amino acids.

The V and J genes are TRBV11-3 and TRBJ2-5; TRBD2 matches at 14 bases. The V segment lost 5 bases and the J segment 5 bases; nucleotides outside the gene matches: 13. Germline-derived CDR1 and CDR2 are SGHNT and YENEEA. CDR3 length: 18 residues. Here the CDR3 reads CASSPGTSGSLRGETQYF. The CDR3 DNA reads as TGTGCCAGCAGCCCCGGGACTAGCGGGAGCCTGCGGGGCGAGACCCAGTACTTC.

This clone appeared once. The rearrangement links TRBV6-5 to TRBJ2-7; D gene unclear. The CDR3 is 11 residues long. V was clipped by 6 bases and J by 9 bases, with 12 bases between them. Germline V lookup: CDR1 MNHEY, CDR2 SVGAGI. This CDR3 is CASSPPPGQYF. CDR3 coding DNA: TGTGCCAGCAGCCCCCCCCCGGGGCAGTACTTC.

A remark on this clone: Other DNA variants within this sample encode the same CDR3. CDR3 region: CASSPLAGSTDTQYF. In DNA, the CDR3 is TGTGCCAGCTCACCGCTAGCGGGGAGCACAGATACGCAGTATTTT. The rearrangement links TRBV18 to TRBJ2-3; 9 bases fit TRBD2. The CDR3 loop spans 15 amino acids. V shed 3 bases, J shed 0 bases, and the junction held 1 base outside the gene matches. In germline, CDR1 is KGHSH, CDR2 LQKENI.

The V gene is TRBV7-9, the J gene TRBJ2-3; no firm D call. CDR1 is SEHNR and CDR2 is FQNEAQ in the germline V gene (reference sequence). CDR3 size: 11 residues. Trimming took 5 bases from V and 4 from J, leaving 4 bases between them. This CDR3 is CASSLPDTQYF. The CDR3, as DNA: TGTGCCAGCAGCCTACCAGATACGCAGTATTTT.

This sequence joins TRBV27 and TRBJ2-6; 9 positions match TRBD1. The CDR3 loop spans 17 amino acids. J lost 0 bases, V lost 3 bases, and 3 bases had no gene match. Germline CDR1 and CDR2: MNHEY and SMNVEV (reference sequence). In DNA, the CDR3 is TGTGCCAGCAGTTTTTGGACAGGGGTCTCTGGGGCCAACGTCCTGACTTTC. It yields the protein CASSFWTGVSGANVLTF.

The chain uses TRBV7-8 and TRBJ1-5; 8 nucleotides align to TRBD1. With V trimmed by 5 bases and J by 5 bases, 5 bases remained unmatched. CDR1 and CDR2 from the germline V gene are SGHVS and FQNEAQ. This CDR3 contains 14 residues. The CDR3 spells CASSPGGAYQPQHF. The CDR3 coding sequence is TGTGCCAGCAGCCCAGGGGGCGCGTATCAGCCCCAGCATTTT.

CDR3 amino acids: CASSEAGANYGYTF. The CDR3 nucleotides are TGTGCCAGCAGTGAGGCCGGGGCTAACTATGGCTACACCTTC. The genes are TRBV2 and TRBJ1-2; D is unresolved. This CDR3 has 14 residues. Germline CDR1 SNHLY, CDR2 FYNNEI. The V gene lost 3 bases and the J gene lost 0 bases, with 8 bases spanning the gap. The full variable domain, in which reference TRBV2 and TRBJ1-2 provide the parts outside the CDR3, is EPEVTQTPSHQVTQMGQEVILRCVPISNHLYFYWYRQILGQKVEFLVSFYNNEISEKSEIFDDQFSVERPDGSNFTLKIRSTKLEDSAMYFCASSEAGANYGYTFGSGTRLTVV.

The rearrangement uses TRBV5-1 and TRBJ2-5; 11 bases agree with TRBD2. This CDR3 comprises 17 residues. Germline V gene data show CDR1 as SGHRS and CDR2 as YFSETQ. Trimming cost V 2 bases and J 4 bases; bases outside gene matches: 10. This CDR3 reads CASSFAGTSGLTETQYF. The DNA of the CDR3 is TGCGCCAGCAGCTTCGCCGGGACTAGCGGTCTAACAGAGACCCAGTACTTC.

The V and J genes are TRBV6-1 and TRBJ1-1, with D possibly being TRBD1 (6 bases). CDR1 is MNHNS and CDR2 is SASEGT in the germline V gene. This CDR3 contains 15 residues. Trimming shortened V by 10 bases and J by 11 bases, and 29 bases separated the two germline ends. In nucleotides, the CDR3 is TGTGCCATCAACAGCGCACCCCCAGGGGAGTGGAGGGCTTTCTTT. Translation: CAINSAPPGEWRAFF.

The chain has TRBV28 and TRBJ2-2, with D perhaps TRBD1 (6 bases). This CDR3 region has 13 residues. The germline V gene has CDR1 MDHEN and CDR2 SYDVKM. V shed 3 bases and J shed 4 bases, with 6 bases lying between them. The CDR3, as DNA: TGTGCCAGCAGTTTCAGGGGCACCGGGGAGCTGTTTTTT. This codes for CASSFRGTGELFF.

The rearrangement joins TRBV10-3 to TRBJ2-7; 9 nucleotides line up with TRBD1. V lost 3 bases to trimming and J lost 0 bases; unmatched junction nucleotides: 9. The CDR3 loop spans 17 amino acids. The germline CDR1 and CDR2 sequences are ENHRY and SYGVKD. The CDR3 sequence is CAISELLGQGFSYEQYF. The DNA of the CDR3 is TGTGCCATCAGTGAATTGCTAGGACAGGGGTTCTCCTACGAGCAGTACTTC.

The V and J genes are TRBV5-1 and TRBJ1-1, with no clear D. Germline CDR1 reads SGHRS; CDR2 reads YFSETQ. This CDR3 contains 14 residues. The V and J ends lost 6 bases and 0 bases respectively, with 12 bases between them. The CDR3 nucleotides read TGCGCCAGCACCCCATCGGGGTTGAACACTGAAGCTTTCTTT. It encodes CASTPSGLNTEAFF.

This clone showed up just a few times. The chain has TRBV11-3 and TRBJ2-7, with 7 bases aligning to TRBD1. Trimming removed 1 base from V and 2 bases from J; junction bases left unmatched: 5. This CDR3 has 15 amino acids. Germline CDR1 reads SGHNT; CDR2 reads YENEEA. The chain's CDR3 is CASSLVQGPAYEQYF. The CDR3 DNA is TGTGCCAGCAGCTTAGTACAGGGGCCGGCCTACGAGCAGTACTTC.

V and J are TRBV28 and TRBJ1-3, with D possibly TRBD1 on 6 matching bases. CDR3 length equals 14 residues. In germline, CDR1 is MDHEN, CDR2 SYDVKM. V was trimmed by 5 bases and J by 4 bases, leaving 12 bases between them. The CDR3 protein is CASSEQGTGNTIYF. In DNA, the CDR3 is TGTGCCAGCAGTGAACAGGGTACGGGAAACACCATATATTTT.

V and J are TRBV15 and TRBJ2-1; TRBD2 matches 10 bases. Germline V lookup: CDR1 LNHNV, CDR2 YYDKDF (reference sequence). V lost 5 bases to trimming and J lost 10 bases; unmatched junction nucleotides: 14. CDR3 length equals 16 residues. In nucleotides, the CDR3 is TGTGCCACCAGCTCGTCCGGGACTAGCGCCGCCAGCGAGCAGTTCTTC. Translating it yields CATSSSGTSAASEQFF.

V gene TRBV10-3 combines with J gene TRBJ1-4, with no clear D. The CDR3 sequence is 12 residues long. Germline V gene sequence: CDR1 ENHRY, CDR2 SYGVKD. The V end was cut by 4 bases, the J end by 5 bases, with 5 bases between. CDR3 region: CAISGLNEKLFF. CDR3 DNA sequence: TGTGCCATCAGTGGACTGAATGAAAAACTGTTTTTT.

This sequence joins TRBV7-9 and TRBJ1-1; 10 bases line up with TRBD1. Per the germline V gene, CDR1 is SEHNR and CDR2 is FQNEAQ (reference sequence). The CDR3 spans 15 residues. The junction had 5 bases not matched to a gene; V was cut back by 2 bases and J by 5 bases. The DNA for the CDR3 is TGTGCCAGCAGCTTAACTGGGACAGGGGAGACTGAAGCTTTCTTT. This codes for CASSLTGTGETEAFF.

The chain carries TRBV5-1 and TRBJ2-3, with 11 bases identical to TRBD2. This CDR3 is built from 16 residues. In germline, CDR1 is SGHRS, CDR2 YFSETQ. V lost 2 bases, J lost 4 bases, and 6 bases stayed unmatched. The CDR3 DNA reads TGCGCCAGCAGCTTATCTAGCGGGGGGTTGTCAGATACGCAGTATTTT. Its translation: CASSLSSGGLSDTQYF.